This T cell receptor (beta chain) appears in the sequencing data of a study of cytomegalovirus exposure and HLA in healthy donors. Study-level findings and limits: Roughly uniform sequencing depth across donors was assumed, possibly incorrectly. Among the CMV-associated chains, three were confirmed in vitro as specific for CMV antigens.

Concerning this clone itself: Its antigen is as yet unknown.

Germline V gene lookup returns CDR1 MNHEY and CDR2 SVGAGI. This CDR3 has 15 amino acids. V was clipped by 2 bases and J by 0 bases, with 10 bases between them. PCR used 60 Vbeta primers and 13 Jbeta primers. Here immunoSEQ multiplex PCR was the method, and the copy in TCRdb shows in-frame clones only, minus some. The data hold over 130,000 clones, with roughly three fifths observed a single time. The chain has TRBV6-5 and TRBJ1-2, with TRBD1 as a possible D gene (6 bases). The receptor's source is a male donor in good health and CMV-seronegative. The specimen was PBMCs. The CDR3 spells CASSYPRGANYGYTF. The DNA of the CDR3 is TGTGCCAGCAGTTACCCCAGGGGAGCTAACTATGGCTACACCTTC.